This T cell receptor (beta chain) was recorded in a study of OX40 agonist ivuxolimab in advanced cancers. Study-wide context: Three partial responders included one hepatocellular carcinoma patient and two cutaneous melanoma patients.

For this clone: Antigen: not known.

Study findings and constraints: Compared with CD4+, CD8+ T cells on average had more expanded clones.

The method was immunoSEQ multiplex PCR; TCRdb's version includes in-frame clones alone and lacks a portion of them. Among tens of thousands of clones listed, around 84% were seen once. Germline V gene data show CDR1 as SGHTA and CDR2 as FQGTGA. V trimming: 2 bases; J trimming: 7 bases; junction bases outside the gene matches: 7. This CDR3 has 15 amino acids. The receptor was isolated from an adult with an advanced solid tumor such as melanoma, head and neck, liver or kidney cancer. The V and J genes are TRBV7-3 and TRBJ2-2, with 7 bases that match TRBD2. Sequencing was performed on CD4+ or CD8+ T cells sorted from blood, taken in a trial of the OX40 agonist ivuxolimab. The CDR3 sequence: CASSLQRGAGGELFF. CDR3 sequence (DNA): TGTGCCAGCAGCTTACAGCGGGGCGCGGGCGGGGAGCTGTTTTTT. The full variable domain, in which reference TRBV7-3 and TRBJ2-2 provide the parts outside the CDR3, is GAGVSQTPSNKVTEKGKYVELRCDPISGHTALYWYRQSLGQGPEFLIYFQGTGAADDSGLPNDRFFAVRPEGSVSTLKIQRTERGDSAVYLCASSLQRGAGGELFFGEGSRLTVL.